A single sample gave rise to the 16 T cell receptor beta chains below, sequenced in a study of cytomegalovirus exposure and HLA in healthy donors. Primers: 60 Vbeta forward and 13 Jbeta reverse. TCRdb's table, derived via immunoSEQ multiplex PCR, lists solely in-frame clones and lacks some. This repertoire shows more than 150,000 clones, roughly 82% found once; its top ten account for around 1.2%. Sequenced sample: PBMCs. These receptors all come from a girl aged 2-10 years in good health and CMV-seropositive.

V and J are TRBV15 and TRBJ2-5, with TRBD1 matching 7 bases. Germline V gene lookup returns CDR1 LNHNV and CDR2 YYDKDF (reference sequence). After removal of 5 bases from V and 2 bases from J, the junction contained 11 bases not matched to a gene. This CDR3 has 16 amino acids. Written as DNA, the CDR3 is TGTGCCACCAGCGGCCTTCCACAGGGGAAACAAGAGACCCAGTACTTC. Protein sequence: CATSGLPQGKQETQYF.

To note about this clone: The same CDR3 can be traced to other DNA sequences in this sample. The chain carries TRBV6-5 and TRBJ2-3, with D uncertain. V was clipped by 2 bases and J by 0 bases, with 9 bases between them. The CDR3 length is 15 residues. CDR1 is MNHEY and CDR2 is SVGAGI in the germline V gene. The CDR3 coding sequence is TGTGCCAGCAGTTACGGCGGAGCTAGCACAGATACGCAGTATTTT. Translating it yields CASSYGGASTDTQYF.

The chain couples TRBV25-1 to TRBJ2-7, with D perhaps matching TRBD2 (6 bases). This CDR3 contains 14 residues. The ends were cut back, 7 bases at V and 3 bases at J, with 16 bases in the middle. Germline V gene sequence: CDR1 MGHDK, CDR2 SYGVNS. Here the CDR3 DNA reads TGTGCCAGCATGGGGTCGCGGGGATACTACGAGCAGTACTTC. It yields the protein CASMGSRGYYEQYF.

The genes are TRBV28 and TRBJ2-5; TRBD2 agrees at 8 bases. This CDR3 comprises 16 residues. With V trimmed by 2 bases and J by 7 bases, 12 bases remained unmatched. Germline-derived CDR1 and CDR2 are MDHEN and SYDVKM. In nucleotides, the CDR3 is TGTGCCAGCAGTTTAGGTTCTTTGGCGGGGGGCGCGACCCAGTACTTC. Its protein is CASSLGSLAGGATQYF.

On this clone: Other DNA sequences from this sample encode an identical CDR3 as well. The rearrangement joins TRBV6-6 to TRBJ2-7; 10 nucleotides agree with TRBD2. The germline gives CDR1 MNHNY, CDR2 SVGAGI (reference sequence). V dropped 7 bases and J dropped 6; count of bases not matched to a gene: 6. The CDR3 loop spans 13 amino acids. The CDR3 is CASTGGTSAEQYF. The CDR3 nucleotides read TGTGCCAGCACCGGCGGGACTAGCGCCGAGCAGTACTTC.

The V and J genes are TRBV19 and TRBJ2-7, with 9 bases identical to TRBD1. Germline V gene data show CDR1 as LNHDA and CDR2 as SQIVND (reference sequence). The CDR3 is made up of 13 amino acids. V was clipped by 6 bases and J by 6 bases; unmatched bases: 6. In nucleotides, the CDR3 is TGTGCCAGTAGAAAACAGGGGGCCGGCGAGCAGTACTTC. Encoded protein: CASRKQGAGEQYF.

The CDR3 region has the DNA TGCGCCAGCAGCTTGGAGCGACAGACACCGAACACTGAAGCTTTCTTT. This gives the protein CASSLERQTPNTEAFF. The chain employs TRBV5-1 and TRBJ1-1, with D possibly TRBD1 on 5 matching bases. The CDR3 consists of 16 residues. Germline CDR1 is SGHRS and CDR2 is YFSETQ. V lost 0 bases and J 1 base, leaving 13 bases between the germline ends.

The chain has TRBV6-1 and TRBJ2-7; weak D call: TRBD1 (6 bases). In germline, CDR1 is MNHNS, CDR2 SASEGT. The CDR3 totals 13 residues. Trimming removed 6 bases at V and 8 bases at J, with 17 bases between. The chain's CDR3 is CASRDRGATKQYF. In DNA form, the CDR3 reads TGTGCCAGCAGGGACAGAGGAGCTACGAAGCAGTACTTC.

The V call is TRBV11-2, the J call TRBJ1-1; D perhaps matches TRBD1 (5 bases). Germline CDR1 reads SGHAT; CDR2 reads FQNNGV. The CDR3 has 16 amino acids. V was shortened by 7 bases and J by 1 base, with 19 bases between the two germline ends. CDR3 sequence: CASTPSGAGPNTEAFF. CDR3 nucleotides: TGTGCCAGCACCCCTAGCGGGGCGGGGCCGAACACTGAAGCTTTCTTT. Using reference TRBV11-2 and TRBJ1-1 for the parts outside the CDR3, the full variable domain is EAGVAQSPRYKIIEKRQSVAFWCNPISGHATLYWYQQILGQGPKLLIQFQNNGVVDDSQLPKDRFSAERLKGVDSTLKIQPAKLEDSAVYLCASTPSGAGPNTEAFFGQGTRLTVV.

CDR3 sequence (DNA): TGTGCCAGCAGCAATGACAGGACCCCTAATTCACCCCTCCACTTT. This gives the protein CASSNDRTPNSPLHF. V and J are TRBV21-1 and TRBJ1-6; the table's D gene call, TRBD1, was not cross checked with the DNA. TRBV21-1 is described as a pseudogene. The CDR3 length is 15 residues.

This chain connects TRBV7-3 to TRBJ2-5, with D tentatively TRBD1 (5 bases). The DNA matches TRBJ2-7 better at its end, which makes the J call doubtful. From germline, CDR1 is SGHTA and CDR2 FQGTGA. The CDR3 totals 15 residues. The CDR3 sequence is CASSPTLTVSYEQYF. The CDR3 region has the DNA TGTGCCAGCAGCCCAACCCTGACAGTTTCCTACGAGCAGTACTTC.

The rearrangement joins TRBV30 to TRBJ2-7, with D maybe TRBD1 (9 bases). Germline V gene data show CDR1 as GTSNPN and CDR2 as SVGIG (reference sequence). The CDR3 runs to 21 residues. Trimming shortened V by 0 bases and J by 4 bases, and 34 bases separated the two germline ends. CDR3 in DNA: TGTGCCTGGAGTGTACTCCCAGGACAGGGGAAAGGACTAGCAGCTCCTTACGAGCAGTACTTC. Its translation: CAWSVLPGQGKGLAAPYEQYF.

Only one count was recorded for this clone. V gene TRBV10-3 combines with J gene TRBJ2-3; perhaps TRBD2 as D (6 bases). The ends were cut back, 5 bases at V and 2 bases at J, with 8 bases in the middle. The CDR3 has 13 amino acids. Germline CDR1 is ENHRY and CDR2 is SYGVKD. DNA for the CDR3: TGTGCCATCAGTCTAGCGAACACAGATACGCAGTATTTT. Protein product: CAISLANTDTQYF.

The V call is TRBV9, the J call TRBJ2-1; 7 positions match TRBD1. V dropped 0 bases and J dropped 7; count of bases not matched to a gene: 10. Germline lookup yields CDR1 SGDLS and CDR2 YYNGEE. The CDR3 totals 16 residues. CDR3 in amino acids: CASSVGSGPRGNEQFF. The CDR3 DNA is TGTGCCAGCAGCGTAGGTTCGGGGCCCAGGGGGAATGAGCAGTTCTTC.

The chain joins TRBV5-4 to TRBJ1-4; no firm D call. The CDR3 is made up of 15 amino acids. The V end lost 4 bases, the J end lost 2 bases, and 12 bases lay between the germline ends. The germline CDR1 and CDR2 sequences are SGHNT and YYREEE (reference sequence). CDR3 sequence reads: CASSADGGTNEKLFF. In DNA, the CDR3 is TGTGCCAGCAGCGCCGACGGAGGGACTAATGAAAAACTGTTTTTT.

The chain joins TRBV19 to TRBJ1-5, with 8 nucleotides matching TRBD1. This CDR3 is built from 13 residues. V gave up 8 bases and J gave up 4 bases; unmatched junction bases: 4. CDR1 is LNHDA and CDR2 is SQIVND in the germline V gene (reference sequence). The CDR3 sequence: CASGTGLNQPQHF. The CDR3 bases are TGTGCCAGTGGGACAGGCCTAAATCAGCCCCAGCATTTT.